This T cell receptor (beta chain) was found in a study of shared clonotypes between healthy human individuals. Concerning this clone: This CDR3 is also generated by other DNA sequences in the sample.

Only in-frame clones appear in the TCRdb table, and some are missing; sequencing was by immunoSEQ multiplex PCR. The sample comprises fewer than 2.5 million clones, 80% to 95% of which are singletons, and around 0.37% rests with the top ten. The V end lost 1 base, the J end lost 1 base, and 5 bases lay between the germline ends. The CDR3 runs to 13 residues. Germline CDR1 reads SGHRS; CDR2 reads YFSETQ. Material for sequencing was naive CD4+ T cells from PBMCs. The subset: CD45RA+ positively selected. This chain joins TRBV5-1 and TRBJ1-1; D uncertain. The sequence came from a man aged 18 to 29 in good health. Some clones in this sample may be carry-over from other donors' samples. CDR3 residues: CASSLSRNTEAFF. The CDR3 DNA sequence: TGCGCCAGCAGCTTGAGCAGGAACACTGAAGCTTTCTTT.